This is a list of T cell receptor beta chains from one sample in a study of regulatory T cells in long-lasting Graves disease. From the multiplex PCR reads, TCRdb called clonotypes with MiXCR, one entry per CDR3 protein. This table holds roughly 400,000 distinct CDR3 sequences, less than 20% found once. This sample was shared with a second study, whose subject was T cells in Graves' hyperthyroidism and ophthalmopathy.

The input for sequencing was peripheral blood mononuclear cells (PBMCs), taken at new diagnosis, from a patient treated with antithyroid drugs. The receptors were sampled from a woman younger than 35 with Graves disease. Each CDR3 is given with its conserved first and last residue. A D gene is named only where the DNA matches it firmly. Expanded clones get a size class; other rows say once, few or many, or leave the size out.

d_gene	j_gene	abundance	v_gene	CDR3nt	CDR3aa
TRBD1	TRBJ2-1	few	TRBV28	TGTGCCAGCAGTTGGGACAGAGCAGAGCAGTTCTTC	CASSWDRAEQFF
TRBD2	TRBJ2-6	few	TRBV7-9	TGTGCCAGCAGCTTACTCGGGGCGGGGGGGCTCTCTGGGGCCAACGTCCTGACTTTC	CASSLLGAGGLSGANVLTF
TRBD2	TRBJ2-5	many	TRBV7-8	TGTGCCAGCACCCTAATTAGCGGGACGGCGAGAGAGACCCAGTACTTC	CASTLISGTARETQYF
-	TRBJ1-5	-	TRBV7-2	TGCGCCAGCAGCCCTGAGGCCTATAGCAATCAGCCCCAGCATTTT	CASSPEAYSNQPQHF
TRBD1	TRBJ1-2	-	TRBV5-4	TGTGCCAGCAGCCGCAACGGACAGGATGGCTACACCTTC	CASSRNGQDGYTF
-	TRBJ2-1	many	TRBV7-6	TGTGCCAGCAGCTTAGGGCCCCTCAATGAGCAGTTCTTC	CASSLGPLNEQFF
-	TRBJ2-5	many	TRBV18	TGTGCCAGCTCACCATTCGGGGTGGAGACCCAGTACTTC	CASSPFGVETQYF
-	TRBJ2-4	-	TRBV11-1	TGCGCCAGCAGCCAGTCGGCCGGGAACATTCAGTACTTC	CASSQSAGNIQYF
TRBD1	TRBJ1-4	-	TRBV7-2	TGCGCCAGCAGCCAACCGGGACAGCCTTATGAAAAACTGTTTTTT	CASSQPGQPYEKLFF
-	TRBJ2-7	many	TRBV5-1	TGCGCCAGCAGCATGGACCGCGAGAGCTACGAGCAGTACTTC	CASSMDRESYEQYF
-	TRBJ1-2	many	TRBV3-1	TGTGCCAGCAGCCAATCGGGAGCATACTATGGCTACACCTTC	CASSQSGAYYGYTF
-	TRBJ2-1	few	TRBV19	TGTGCCAGTAGTCAGCTAGCACTCGGGAATGAGCAGTTCTTC	CASSQLALGNEQFF
-	TRBJ1-2	-	TRBV3-1	TGTGCCAGCAGCCGCGACGGGGAAGGGGGCTACACCTTC	CASSRDGEGGYTF
-	TRBJ1-5	many	TRBV20-1	TGCAGTGCTACCCGGGGCAATCAGCCCCAGCATTTT	CSATRGNQPQHF
TRBD1	TRBJ2-7	many	TRBV18	TGTGCCAGCTCACCAAAAGGTGACAGGGGCGAGCAGTACTTC	CASSPKGDRGEQYF
-	TRBJ2-1	once	TRBV20-1	TGCAGTGCTAGCCCTGGGCCCGCCCCCTACGAGCAGTTCTTC	CSASPGPAPYEQFF
-	TRBJ2-5	many	TRBV11-2	TGTGCCAGCAGGAGTCCGAGGCAAGAGACCCAGTACTTC	CASRSPRQETQYF
-	TRBJ2-2	few	TRBV11-2	TGTGCCAGCAGCTTGCGCGGTGCGAACACCGGGGAGCTGTTTTTT	CASSLRGANTGELFF
-	TRBJ2-3	many	TRBV7-8	TGTGCCAGCAGCTTAAGTAACCACGGTACGCAGTATTTT	CASSLSNHGTQYF
TRBD2	TRBJ2-1	few	TRBV12-3/TRBV12-4	TGTGCCAGCAGGACAAGACCGGGACTAGCGGCTAACAATGAGCAGTTCTTC	CASRTRPGLAANNEQFF
-	TRBJ1-5	many	TRBV11-1	TGTGCCAGCAGCCCGGCGGGGGGTCAGCCCCAGCATTTT	CASSPAGGQPQHF
TRBD2	TRBJ2-1	-	TRBV12-3/TRBV12-4	TGTGCCAGCAGTTTTAGGAGCGGGAGACCGTCCAATGAGCAGTTCTTC	CASSFRSGRPSNEQFF
TRBD2	TRBJ2-5	many	TRBV20-1	TGCAGTGCTGATCCGGGACTAGCGGTCGAAGAGACCCAGTACTTC	CSADPGLAVEETQYF
-	TRBJ1-2	many	TRBV18	TGTGCCAGCTCACCACGTGAGAGTGGCGGCTACACCTTC	CASSPRESGGYTF
-	TRBJ2-7	-	TRBV4-2	TGTGCCAGCAGCCAAGATACCAGGGGGGGTGCCGAGCAGTACTTC	CASSQDTRGGAEQYF
TRBD2	TRBJ2-7	few	TRBV6-2/TRBV6-3	TGTGCCACCTCCGCGGGAGGGCCGTACGAGCAGTACTTC	CATSAGGPYEQYF
-	TRBJ2-5	-	TRBV5-1	TGCGCCAGCAGCTTGGAGAGAGCCCAGTACTTC	CASSLERAQYF
-	TRBJ1-2	many	TRBV28	TGTGCCAGCAGTCCGGCCGGGGCAGGGGTACGGGGCTACACCTTC	CASSPAGAGVRGYTF
-	TRBJ2-1	many	TRBV28	TGTGCCAGCAGCAAGGGAAGGTTGAGCAATGAGCAGTTCTTC	CASSKGRLSNEQFF
-	TRBJ1-2	-	TRBV27	TGTGCCAGCAGTTTAACGGGACGGGACTATGGCTACACCTTC	CASSLTGRDYGYTF
TRBD2	TRBJ2-5	many	TRBV6-1	TGTGCCAGCACCGAACTAGCGGGAGGGCCTAAGACCCAGTACTTC	CASTELAGGPKTQYF
-	TRBJ2-1	-	TRBV9	TGTGCCAGCAGCGTAGCTCCCGGGATTTACAATGAGCAGTTCTTC	CASSVAPGIYNEQFF
TRBD2	TRBJ2-5	many	TRBV20-1	TGCAGTGCAAGACTAGCGGGGAGGGTTTGGAAGACCCAGTACTTC	CSARLAGRVWKTQYF
-	TRBJ2-1	-	TRBV3-1	TGTGCCAGCAGCCAAGAACAGGCTAGCGTGTACAATGAGCAGTTCTTC	CASSQEQASVYNEQFF
-	TRBJ2-1	many	TRBV20-1	TGCAGTCCCAGGCGGGCGCACTACAATGAGCAGTTCTTC	CSPRRAHYNEQFF
-	TRBJ2-1	many	TRBV5-1	TGCGCCAGCAGCCCTGACTACCGTCAACAGTTCTTC	CASSPDYRQQFF
TRBD1	TRBJ1-6	-	TRBV5-4	TGTGCCAGCAGCCGGGGACAGTCTTATAATTCACCCCTCCACTTT	CASSRGQSYNSPLHF
-	TRBJ2-1	few	TRBV6-5	TGTGCCAGCAGTTACATAACGGGAAGCCCCTACAATGAGCAGTTCTTC	CASSYITGSPYNEQFF
-	TRBJ1-2	many	TRBV10-2	TGCGCCAGCAGTGAGTCGGACATGAATGGTGGCTACACCTTC	CASSESDMNGGYTF
-	TRBJ1-1	many	TRBV7-2	TGTGCCAGCAGCAACGAGCCTACAGGCCACACTGAAGCTTTCTTT	CASSNEPTGHTEAFF
-	TRBJ2-7	-	TRBV7-3	TGTGCCAGCAGCTTTGGGACTTTAAGCGAGCAGTACTTC	CASSFGTLSEQYF
TRBD2	TRBJ2-7	many	TRBV5-4	TGTGCCAGCAGCTACCGTCCCGGGACTAGCGGGAGGGCCTGGTACGAGCAGTACTTC	CASSYRPGTSGRAWYEQYF
TRBD2	TRBJ2-3	few	TRBV19	TGTGCCAGTAGTATCCGACTAGCGGGAGGACCCCAGGATACGCAGTATTTT	CASSIRLAGGPQDTQYF
TRBD1	TRBJ1-2	-	TRBV28	TGTGCCAGCAGTTTCAGGGGGAACGGCTACACCTTC	CASSFRGNGYTF
TRBD2	TRBJ2-1	-	TRBV24-1	TGTGCCACCAGTGATCCTAGCGGAGGGAGCTTAAATGAGCAGTTCTTC	CATSDPSGGSLNEQFF
-	TRBJ1-5	-	TRBV6-1	TGTGCCAGCAGTGTTGGCGGTAGCAATCAGCCCCAGCATTTT	CASSVGGSNQPQHF
-	TRBJ2-3	-	TRBV6-1	TGTGCCACTCAGGGGCTTTATGGAGATACGCAGTATTTT	CATQGLYGDTQYF
TRBD1	TRBJ1-5	few	TRBV10-3	TGTGCCATCAGCGAGAATGGGGCAGGGGGCAGCAATCAGCCCCAGCATTTT	CAISENGAGGSNQPQHF
-	TRBJ2-4	many	TRBV28	TGTGCCAGCAGTTCGGGAGGACAGTACAAAAACATTCAGTACTTC	CASSSGGQYKNIQYF
-	TRBJ2-1	few	TRBV27	TGTGCCAGCAGTTTTAGAGAGGCTCCCAATGAGCAGTTCTTC	CASSFREAPNEQFF
TRBD1	TRBJ2-7	many	TRBV15	TGTGCCACCAGCATCCGGGGAGACAGGGCACCCTACGAGCAGTACTTC	CATSIRGDRAPYEQYF
TRBD2	TRBJ2-6	-	TRBV5-1	TGCGCCAGCAGCTGGACTAGCCTAAGGAGCTCTGGGGCCAACGTCCTGACTTTC	CASSWTSLRSSGANVLTF
-	TRBJ2-3	many	TRBV11-1	TGTGCCAGCAGCTTAGGAGGAGGGCTGTTTCGGTATTTT	CASSLGGGLFRYF
-	TRBJ2-3	-	TRBV6-5	TGTGCCAGCAGTTTTAGCGACACAGATACGCAGTATTTT	CASSFSDTDTQYF
-	TRBJ2-3	many	TRBV18	TGTGCCAGCTCACCGACTTACTCCGGGGGAGCGCCCACAGATACGCAGTATTTT	CASSPTYSGGAPTDTQYF